A single sample gave rise to the 22 T cell receptor beta chains below, sequenced in a study of blood T cell repertoires in COVID-19. Assay used: immunoSEQ multiplex PCR; TCRdb lists only in-frame clones, some missing. Seen here are tens of thousands of clones, roughly 87% observed once, and the top ten hold around 10%. What was sequenced was peripheral blood. The receptors originated from a man aged 50-60 years with acute or convalescent COVID-19.

The chain recombines TRBV6-5 with TRBJ2-1; TRBD2 agrees at 11 bases. CDR1 MNHEY and CDR2 SVGAGI come from the germline V gene. The trim removed 6 bases at V and 9 bases at J, leaving 10 bases unmatched. CDR3 length: 15 residues. The DNA of the CDR3 is TGTGCCAGCAGACGTCTAGCGGGAGGTCTGAGTGAGCAGTTCTTC. Protein product: CASRRLAGGLSEQFF.

The chain employs TRBV11-2 and TRBJ1-4; perhaps TRBD1 as D (6 bases). This CDR3 is 14 amino acids long. Trimming removed 6 bases from V and 7 bases from J, with 15 bases in between. Germline CDR1 reads SGHAT; CDR2 reads FQNNGV. The CDR3 DNA follows: TGTGCCAGCAGGCGGGCAGGGGAAGTTGAAAAACTGTTTTTT. As protein: CASRRAGEVEKLFF.

This clone came up a few times. The chain is built from TRBV5-1 and TRBJ1-6; D might be TRBD1 (5 bases). Trimming pared 0 bases from V and 8 bases from J, leaving 12 bases between. Germline CDR1 and CDR2: SGHRS and YFSETQ. The CDR3 consists of 15 residues. In DNA form, the CDR3 reads TGCGCCAGCAGCTTGGGTCAGGGAAGAGATTCACCCCTCCACTTT. Residues: CASSLGQGRDSPLHF.

The J gene is TRBJ1-1, the V gene TRBV19; perhaps TRBD1 as D (6 bases). Trimming stripped 3 bases from V and 1 base from J, with 12 bases between. CDR1 LNHDA and CDR2 SQIVND come from the germline V gene (reference sequence). The CDR3 is 15 residues long. The CDR3 protein is CASSITDRENTEAFF. In nucleotides, the CDR3 is TGTGCCAGTAGTATCACGGACAGAGAGAACACTGAAGCTTTCTTT.

This chain links TRBV4-3 with TRBJ2-7; D unresolved. V was trimmed by 1 base and J by 0 bases, leaving 10 bases between them. CDR1 is LGHNA, CDR2 YSLEER, per germline. The CDR3 contains 15 residues. CDR3 sequence reads: CASSQASGSSYEQYF. CDR3 sequence (DNA): TGCGCCAGCAGCCAAGCATCCGGTAGCTCCTACGAGCAGTACTTC.

A remark on this clone: Different DNA sequences within this sample yield the same CDR3. This rearrangement joins TRBV9 to TRBJ1-1; D is perhaps TRBD1 (5 bases). Trimming removed 3 bases at V and 1 base at J, with 7 bases between. The V gene's germline CDR1 is SGDLS and CDR2 YYNGEE. The CDR3 has 13 residues. CDR3 in amino acids: CASSAQGNTEAFF. DNA of the CDR3: TGTGCCAGCAGCGCGCAGGGGAACACTGAAGCTTTCTTT.

The gene calls are TRBV6-2 or TRBV6-3 and TRBJ1-5; 11 bases map to TRBD1. This CDR3 is built from 18 residues. CDR1 and CDR2 from the germline V gene are MNHEY and SVGEGT. V lost 6 bases and J lost 1; bases outside the gene matches: 11. CDR3 protein: CASSLGTGGSLSNQPQHF. CDR3 DNA sequence: TGTGCCAGCAGCCTCGGGACAGGGGGTTCTTTGAGCAATCAGCCCCAGCATTTT.

The V and J genes are TRBV6-2 or TRBV6-3 and TRBJ2-7, with a weak D call TRBD2 (6 bases). The germline V gene has CDR1 MNHEY and CDR2 SVGEGT. Trimming cost V 1 base and J 7 bases, with 11 bases left between them. The CDR3 has 13 amino acids. For the CDR3, the DNA is TGTGCCAGCAGTTACTGGGCGGCGGGGGAGCAGTACTTC. The encoded protein is CASSYWAAGEQYF.

This rearrangement joins TRBV18 to TRBJ1-6; D possibly corresponds to TRBD1 (6 bases). Trimming took off 6 bases at V and 7 bases at J, with 13 bases between the two ends. The CDR3 runs to 14 residues. CDR1 is KGHSH and CDR2 is LQKENI in the germline V gene. CDR3 nucleotide sequence: TGTGCCAGCTCGGGACAAAAGGGGAATTCACCCCTCCACTTT. Amino acid sequence: CASSGQKGNSPLHF.

The V gene is TRBV2, the J gene TRBJ1-6; 7 nucleotides line up with TRBD1. Germline CDR1 is SNHLY and CDR2 is FYNNEI. The CDR3 spans 14 residues. V lost 8 bases and J lost 6; bases outside the gene matches: 7. CDR3 sequence reads: CASGLQGFNSPLHF. The CDR3, as DNA: TGTGCCAGCGGTTTACAGGGGTTTAATTCACCCCTCCACTTT.

J is TRBJ2-1 and V is TRBV2; perhaps TRBD2 as D (6 bases). The V end lost 8 bases, the J end lost 0 bases, and 14 bases lay between the germline ends. Looked up from germline, CDR1 is SNHLY and CDR2 is FYNNEI. The CDR3 sequence is 15 residues long. CDR3 in amino acids: CASQLEGSSYNEQFF. Written as DNA, the CDR3 is TGTGCCAGCCAACTGGAGGGAAGCTCCTACAATGAGCAGTTCTTC. Full variable domain (rest looked up from reference TRBV2 and TRBJ2-1): EPEVTQTPSHQVTQMGQEVILRCVPISNHLYFYWYRQILGQKVEFLVSFYNNEISEKSEIFDDQFSVERPDGSNFTLKIRSTKLEDSAMYFCASQLEGSSYNEQFFGPGTRLTVL.

Comment on this clone: The sample holds other DNA sequences that translate to the same CDR3. The chain couples TRBV28 to TRBJ2-1; the D gene is possibly TRBD2 (5 bases). Germline lookup yields CDR1 MDHEN and CDR2 SYDVKM. The CDR3 has 11 amino acids. V shed 3 bases and J shed 10 bases, with 7 bases lying between them. The CDR3 spells CASSLRGEQFF. CDR3 bases: TGTGCCAGCAGTTTGCGAGGGGAGCAGTTCTTC.

CDR3 DNA sequence: TGTGCCAGCAGTACGACAGGGAGGGAGACCCAGTACTTC. It translates to CASSTTGRETQYF. J is TRBJ2-5 and V is TRBV6-5; perhaps TRBD1 as D (7 bases). Germline lookup yields CDR1 MNHEY and CDR2 SVGAGI. Between the trimmed V and J ends, which lost 5 bases and 5 bases, there was a span of 12 bases. This CDR3 has 13 amino acids.

The V and J genes are TRBV6-2 or TRBV6-3 and TRBJ1-2; no clear D gene. V was shortened by 5 bases and J by 3 bases, with 16 bases between the two germline ends. Germline assignment: CDR1 MNHEY and CDR2 SVGEGT. The length of the CDR3 is 15 residues. In DNA form, the CDR3 reads TGTGCCAGCAGTCGGGTCAGTGGTCAAGACTATGGCTACACCTTC. Translated, it gives CASSRVSGQDYGYTF.

J is TRBJ1-1 and V is TRBV5-6; D gene ambiguous. Germline lookup yields CDR1 SGHDT and CDR2 YYEEEE. The CDR3 sequence is 14 residues long. The V gene lost 0 bases and the J gene lost 4 bases, with 10 bases spanning the gap. In DNA, the CDR3 is TGTGCCAGCAGCTTGGTGTCTTCGGGCACTGAAGCTTTCTTT. Residues: CASSLVSSGTEAFF. The whole variable domain, remainder taken from reference TRBV5-6 and TRBJ1-1, is DAGVTQSPTHLIKTRGQQVTLRCSPKSGHDTVSWYQQALGQGPQFIFQYYEEEERQRGNFPDRFSGHQFPNYSSELNVNALLLGDSALYLCASSLVSSGTEAFFGQGTRLTVV.

This clone was seen only once. This chain links TRBV28 with TRBJ2-1; 8 nucleotides align to TRBD2. The length of the CDR3 is 14 residues. J lost 6 bases, V lost 5 bases, and 6 bases had no gene match. Germline loops: CDR1 MDHEN, CDR2 SYDVKM. The CDR3 sequence is CASSPQLAVNEQFF. CDR3 nucleotides: TGTGCCAGCAGTCCCCAACTAGCGGTCAATGAGCAGTTCTTC.

This clone has only a few counts. In nucleotides, the CDR3 is TGTGCCAGCAGCGCCGGTCTCTCAGGCACCTTC. This gives the protein CASSAGLSGTF. The rearrangement joins TRBV6-2 or TRBV6-3 to TRBJ1-2; D not certain. The germline V gene has CDR1 MNHEY and CDR2 SVGEGT. The CDR3 runs 11 residues. Trimming took off 6 bases at V and 13 bases at J, with 15 bases between the two ends.

The V gene is TRBV3-1 (or the pseudogene TRBV3-2), the J gene TRBJ2-3; D is perhaps TRBD1 (6 bases). CDR3 length: 19 amino acids. With 4 bases removed from V and 6 bases from J, the gap between germline ends came to 29 bases. Germline CDR1 and CDR2: LGHDT and YNNKEL (reference sequence). The CDR3 loop reads CASSRKGQSYRIMGDTQYF. The CDR3 DNA follows: TGTGCCAGCAGCCGGAAAGGACAGTCATACAGAATCATGGGGGATACGCAGTATTTT.

The chain joins TRBV2 to TRBJ1-5, with D possibly matching TRBD1 (6 bases). Trimming cost V 6 bases and J 5 bases, with 17 bases left between them. The CDR3 extends over 15 amino acids. Germline CDR1 and CDR2: SNHLY and FYNNEI. The DNA for the CDR3 is TGTGCCAGCAGGGGCGCACAGGGTCGGTATCAGCCCCAGCATTTT. Translation gives CASRGAQGRYQPQHF.

The rearrangement uses TRBV27 and TRBJ2-1, with D unresolved. Germline CDR1 and CDR2: MNHEY and SMNVEV (reference sequence). V lost 3 bases and J lost 6, with 15 bases in between. The CDR3 loop spans 15 amino acids. The CDR3 region has the DNA TGTGCCAGCAGTTTCGGTAGCTACTTGGGCAATGAGCAGTTCTTC. It yields the protein CASSFGSYLGNEQFF.

This chain uses TRBV15 with TRBJ1-6, with a possible D match to TRBD1 (6 bases). Germline lookup yields CDR1 LNHNV and CDR2 YYDKDF (reference sequence). The CDR3 consists of 15 residues. V was shortened by 0 bases and J by 7 bases, with 10 bases between the two germline ends. The CDR3 sequence: CATSRDTTGNSPLHF. DNA of the CDR3: TGTGCCACCAGCAGAGATACGACAGGCAATTCACCCCTCCACTTT.

This chain uses TRBV7-2 with TRBJ1-2; 10 bases map to TRBD1. The CDR3 has 15 amino acids. V was clipped by 6 bases and J by 7 bases; unmatched bases: 11. The germline V gene has CDR1 SGHTA and CDR2 FQGNSA. CDR3 sequence: CASSRDRGRRSGYTF. CDR3 nucleotide sequence: TGTGCCAGCAGTAGAGACAGGGGGCGGAGGAGTGGCTACACCTTC.